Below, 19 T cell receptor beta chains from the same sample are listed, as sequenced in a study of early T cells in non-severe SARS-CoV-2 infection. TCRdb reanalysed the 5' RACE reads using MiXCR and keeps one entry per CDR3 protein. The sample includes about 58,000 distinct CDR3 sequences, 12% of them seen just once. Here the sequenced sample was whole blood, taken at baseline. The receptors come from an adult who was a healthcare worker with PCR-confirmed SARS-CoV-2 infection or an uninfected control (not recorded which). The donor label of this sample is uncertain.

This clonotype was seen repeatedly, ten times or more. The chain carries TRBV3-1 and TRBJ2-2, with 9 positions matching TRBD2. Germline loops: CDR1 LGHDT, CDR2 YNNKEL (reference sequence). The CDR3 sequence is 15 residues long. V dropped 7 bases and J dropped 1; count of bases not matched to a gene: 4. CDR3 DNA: TGTGCCAGCACCCAGCGGGAGGTGAACACCGGGGAGCTGTTTTTT. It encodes CASTQREVNTGELFF.

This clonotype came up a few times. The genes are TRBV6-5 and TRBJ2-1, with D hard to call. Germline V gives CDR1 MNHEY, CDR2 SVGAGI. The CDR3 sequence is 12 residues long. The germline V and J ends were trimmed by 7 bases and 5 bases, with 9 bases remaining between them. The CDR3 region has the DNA TGTGCCAGCATGTGGGGAAACAATGAGCAGTTCTTC. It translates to CASMWGNNEQFF.

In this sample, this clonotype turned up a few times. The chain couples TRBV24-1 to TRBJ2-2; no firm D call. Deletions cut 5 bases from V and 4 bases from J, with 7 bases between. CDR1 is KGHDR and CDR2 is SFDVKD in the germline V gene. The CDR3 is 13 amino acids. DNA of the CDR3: TGTGCCACCAGTGTAAAACGCACCGGGGAGCTGTTTTTT. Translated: CATSVKRTGELFF.

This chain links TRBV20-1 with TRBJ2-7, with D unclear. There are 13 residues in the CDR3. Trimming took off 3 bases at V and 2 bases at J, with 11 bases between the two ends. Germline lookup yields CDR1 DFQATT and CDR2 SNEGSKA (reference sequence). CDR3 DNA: TGCAGTGCTAGGCCCGCAGATACCTACGAGCAGTACGTC. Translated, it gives CSARPADTYEQYV.

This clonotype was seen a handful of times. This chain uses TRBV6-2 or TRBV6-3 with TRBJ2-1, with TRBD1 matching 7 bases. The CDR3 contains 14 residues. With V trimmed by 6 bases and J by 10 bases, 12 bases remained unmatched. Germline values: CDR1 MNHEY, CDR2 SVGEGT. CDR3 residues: CASRPADRVGEQFF. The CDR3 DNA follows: TGTGCCAGCAGACCCGCCGACAGGGTTGGCGAGCAGTTCTTC.

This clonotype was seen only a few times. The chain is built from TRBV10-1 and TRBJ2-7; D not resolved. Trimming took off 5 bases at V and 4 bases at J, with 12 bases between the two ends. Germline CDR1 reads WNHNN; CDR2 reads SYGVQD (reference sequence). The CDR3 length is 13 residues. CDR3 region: CASSPTNSYEQYV. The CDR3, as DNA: TGCGCCAGCAGTCCGACGAACTCGTACGAGCAGTACGTC.

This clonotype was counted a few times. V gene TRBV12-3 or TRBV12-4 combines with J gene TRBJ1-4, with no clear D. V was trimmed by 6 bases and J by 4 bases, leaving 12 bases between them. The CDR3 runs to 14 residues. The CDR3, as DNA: TGTGCCAGCAGACCCAGAGGATTTAATGAAAAACTGTTTTTT. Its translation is CASRPRGFNEKLFF.

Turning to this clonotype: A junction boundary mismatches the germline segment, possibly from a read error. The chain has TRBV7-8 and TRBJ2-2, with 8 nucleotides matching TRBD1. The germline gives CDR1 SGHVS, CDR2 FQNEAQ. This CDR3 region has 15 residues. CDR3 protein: CASSPGQADTAELFF. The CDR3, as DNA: TGTGCCAGCAGCCCGGGACAGGCGGACACCGCGGAGCTGTTTTTT.

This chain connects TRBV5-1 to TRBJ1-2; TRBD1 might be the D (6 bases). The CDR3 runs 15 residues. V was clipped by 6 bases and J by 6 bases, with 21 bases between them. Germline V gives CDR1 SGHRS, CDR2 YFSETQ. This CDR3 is CASTPRAGAGDGYTF. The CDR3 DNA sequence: TGCGCCAGCACTCCCCGGGCAGGGGCAGGAGATGGCTACACCTTC.

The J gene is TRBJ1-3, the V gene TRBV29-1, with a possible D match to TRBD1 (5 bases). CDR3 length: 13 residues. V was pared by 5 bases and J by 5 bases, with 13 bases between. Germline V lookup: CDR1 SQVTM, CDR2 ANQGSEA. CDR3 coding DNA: TGCAGCGTTTCCGACAGCATTAGAAACACCATATATTTT. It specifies CSVSDSIRNTIYF.

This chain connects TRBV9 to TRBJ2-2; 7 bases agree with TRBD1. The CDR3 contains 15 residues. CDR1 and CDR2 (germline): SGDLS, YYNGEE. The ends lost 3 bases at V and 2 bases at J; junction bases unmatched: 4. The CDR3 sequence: CASSARQGNTGELFF. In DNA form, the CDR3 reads TGTGCCAGCAGCGCTCGACAGGGTAACACCGGGGAGCTGTTTTTT.

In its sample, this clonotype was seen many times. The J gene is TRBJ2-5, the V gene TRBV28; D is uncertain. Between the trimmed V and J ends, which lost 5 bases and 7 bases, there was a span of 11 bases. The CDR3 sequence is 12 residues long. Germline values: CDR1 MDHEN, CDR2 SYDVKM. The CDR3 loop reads CASSRESRTQYF. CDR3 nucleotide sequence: TGTGCCAGCAGTCGCGAGTCTCGGACCCAGTACTTC.

The CDR3: CSARDLAESSYNEQFF. CDR3 nucleotides: TGCAGTGCTAGAGATTTGGCGGAAAGCTCCTACAATGAGCAGTTCTTC. The genes are TRBV20-1 and TRBJ2-1; D not resolved. Germline V gene data show CDR1 as DFQATT and CDR2 as SNEGSKA (reference sequence). V dropped 0 bases and J dropped 0 bases, with 12 bases sitting between them. The CDR3 has 16 amino acids.

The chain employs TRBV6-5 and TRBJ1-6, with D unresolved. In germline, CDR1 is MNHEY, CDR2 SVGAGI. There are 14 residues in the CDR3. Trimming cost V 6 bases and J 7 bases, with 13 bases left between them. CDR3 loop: CASRWVRENSPLHF. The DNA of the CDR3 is TGTGCCAGCAGATGGGTTAGGGAAAATTCACCCCTCCACTTT.

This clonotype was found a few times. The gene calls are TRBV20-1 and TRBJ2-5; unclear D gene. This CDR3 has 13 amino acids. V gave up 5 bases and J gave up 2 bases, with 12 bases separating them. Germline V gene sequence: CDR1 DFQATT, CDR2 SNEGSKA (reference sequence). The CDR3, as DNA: TGCAGTGCTCGTAAACTCCATCAAGAGACCCAGTACTTC. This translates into CSARKLHQETQYF.

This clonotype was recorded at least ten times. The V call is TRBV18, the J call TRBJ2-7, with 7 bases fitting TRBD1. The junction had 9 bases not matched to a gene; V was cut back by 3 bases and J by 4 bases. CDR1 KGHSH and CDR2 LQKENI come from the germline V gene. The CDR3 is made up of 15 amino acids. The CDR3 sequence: CASSPSGTAVYEQYV. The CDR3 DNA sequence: TGTGCCAGCTCACCCTCCGGGACAGCAGTTTACGAGCAGTACGTC.

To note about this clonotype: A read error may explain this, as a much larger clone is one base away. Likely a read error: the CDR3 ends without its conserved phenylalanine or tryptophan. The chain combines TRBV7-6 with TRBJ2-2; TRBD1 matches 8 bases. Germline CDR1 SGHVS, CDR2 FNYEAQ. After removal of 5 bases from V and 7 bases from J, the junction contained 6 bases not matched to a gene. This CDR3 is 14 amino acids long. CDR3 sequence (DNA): TGTGCCAGCAGCGTTAGACAGGGGAGCGGGGAGCTGTTTTCT. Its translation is CASSVRQGSGELFS.

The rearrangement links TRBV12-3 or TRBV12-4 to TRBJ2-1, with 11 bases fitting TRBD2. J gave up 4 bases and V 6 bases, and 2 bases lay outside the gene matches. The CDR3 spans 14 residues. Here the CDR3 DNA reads TGTGCCAGCAGACTAGCGGGGGAGTACAATGAGCAGTTCTTC. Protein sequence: CASRLAGEYNEQFF.

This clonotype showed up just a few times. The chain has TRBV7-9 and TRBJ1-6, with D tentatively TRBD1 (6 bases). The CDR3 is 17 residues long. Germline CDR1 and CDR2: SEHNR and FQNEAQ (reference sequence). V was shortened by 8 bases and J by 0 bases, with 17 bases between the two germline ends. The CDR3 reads CASGPSDRSSYNSPLHF. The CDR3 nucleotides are TGTGCCAGCGGCCCTTCTGACAGGAGCTCCTATAATTCACCCCTCCACTTT.